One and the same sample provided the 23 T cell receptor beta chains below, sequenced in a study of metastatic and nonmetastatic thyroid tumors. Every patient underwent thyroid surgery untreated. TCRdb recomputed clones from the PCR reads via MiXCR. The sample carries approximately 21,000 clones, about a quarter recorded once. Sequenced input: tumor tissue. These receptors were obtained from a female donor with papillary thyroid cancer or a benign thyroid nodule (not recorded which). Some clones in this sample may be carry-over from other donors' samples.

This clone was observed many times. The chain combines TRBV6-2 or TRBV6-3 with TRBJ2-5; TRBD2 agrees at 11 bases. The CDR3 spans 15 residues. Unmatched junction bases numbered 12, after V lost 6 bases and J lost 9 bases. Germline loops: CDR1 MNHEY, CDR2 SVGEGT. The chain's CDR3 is CASRLSGGAQEAQYF. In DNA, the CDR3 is TGTGCCAGCAGGCTTAGCGGGGGGGCCCAGGAGGCCCAGTACTTC.

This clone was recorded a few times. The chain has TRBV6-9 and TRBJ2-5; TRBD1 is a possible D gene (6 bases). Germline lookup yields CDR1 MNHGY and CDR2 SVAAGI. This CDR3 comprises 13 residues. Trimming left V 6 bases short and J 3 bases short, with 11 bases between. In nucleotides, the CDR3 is TGTGCCAGCAGCTTAGGACAGAAAGAGACCCAGTACTTC. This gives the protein CASSLGQKETQYF.

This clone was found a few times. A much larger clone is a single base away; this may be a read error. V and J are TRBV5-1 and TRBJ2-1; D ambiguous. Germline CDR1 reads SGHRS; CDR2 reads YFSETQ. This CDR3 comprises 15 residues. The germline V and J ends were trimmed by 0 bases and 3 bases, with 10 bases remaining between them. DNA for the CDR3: TGCGCCAGCAGCTTGGCCGAGTCAGGCTACAATGAGCAGTTCTTC. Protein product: CASSLAESGYNEQFF.

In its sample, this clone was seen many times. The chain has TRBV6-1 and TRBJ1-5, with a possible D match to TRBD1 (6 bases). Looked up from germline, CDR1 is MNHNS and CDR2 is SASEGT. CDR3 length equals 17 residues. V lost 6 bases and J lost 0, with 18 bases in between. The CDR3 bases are TGTGCCAGCAGCGGACCGGACAGCCATCATAGCAATCAGCCCCAGCATTTT. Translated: CASSGPDSHHSNQPQHF.

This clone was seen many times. CDR3 region: CASAGLTENTEAFF. DNA for the CDR3: TGTGCCAGCGCCGGTCTAACAGAGAACACTGAAGCTTTCTTT. V usage is TRBV27 and J usage is TRBJ1-1; D is undetermined. CDR3 size: 14 residues. Germline CDR1 reads MNHEY; CDR2 reads SMNVEV (reference sequence). V was cut by 8 bases and J by 1 base, with 14 bases left in between.

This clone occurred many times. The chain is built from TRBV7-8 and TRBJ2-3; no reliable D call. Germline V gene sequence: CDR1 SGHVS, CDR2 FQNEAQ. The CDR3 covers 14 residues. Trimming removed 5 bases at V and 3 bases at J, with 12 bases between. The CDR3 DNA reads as TGTGCCAGCAGCAAAGGGCCGGAAACAGATACGCAGTATTTT. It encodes CASSKGPETDTQYF.

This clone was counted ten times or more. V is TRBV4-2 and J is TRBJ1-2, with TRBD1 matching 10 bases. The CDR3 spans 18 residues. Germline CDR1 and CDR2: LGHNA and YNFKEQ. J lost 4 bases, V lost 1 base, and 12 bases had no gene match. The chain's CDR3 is CASSQGIPIGTGVYGYTF. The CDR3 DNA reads TGTGCCAGCAGCCAAGGCATACCTATCGGGACAGGGGTCTATGGCTACACCTTC.

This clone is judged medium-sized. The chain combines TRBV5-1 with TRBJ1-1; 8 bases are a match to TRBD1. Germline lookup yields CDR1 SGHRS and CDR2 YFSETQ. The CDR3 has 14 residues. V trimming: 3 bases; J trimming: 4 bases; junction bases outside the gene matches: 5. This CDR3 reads CASSWQGAGTEAFF. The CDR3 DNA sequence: TGCGCCAGCAGCTGGCAGGGGGCGGGCACTGAAGCTTTCTTT.

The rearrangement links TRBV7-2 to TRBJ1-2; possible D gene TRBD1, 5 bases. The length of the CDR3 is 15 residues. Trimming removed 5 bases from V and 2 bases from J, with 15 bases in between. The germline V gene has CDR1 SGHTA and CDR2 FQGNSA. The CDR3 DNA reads TGTGCCAGCAGCCCCGTACAGGTCGACAACTATGGCTACACCTTC. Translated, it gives CASSPVQVDNYGYTF.

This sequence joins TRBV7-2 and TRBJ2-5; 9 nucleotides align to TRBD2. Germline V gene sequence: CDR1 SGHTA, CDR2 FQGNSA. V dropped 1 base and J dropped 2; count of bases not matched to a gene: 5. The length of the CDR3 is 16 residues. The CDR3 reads CASSLEGGGVQETQYF. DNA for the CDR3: TGTGCCAGCAGCTTAGAAGGCGGGGGGGTACAAGAGACCCAGTACTTC.

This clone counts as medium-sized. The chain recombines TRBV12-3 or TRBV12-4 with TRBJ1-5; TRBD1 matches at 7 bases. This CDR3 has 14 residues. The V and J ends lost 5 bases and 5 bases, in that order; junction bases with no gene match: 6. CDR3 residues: CASSSQGTDQPQHF. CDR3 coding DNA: TGTGCCAGCAGTAGCCAGGGGACAGATCAGCCCCAGCATTTT.

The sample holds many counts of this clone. The CDR3 coding sequence is TGTGCCAGCAGCCCTACAGGGGGCACTGAAGCTTTCTTT. This encodes CASSPTGGTEAFF. The chain uses TRBV13 and TRBJ1-1, with 8 bases fitting TRBD1. This CDR3 has 13 amino acids. V trimming: 5 bases; J trimming: 4 bases; junction bases outside the gene matches: 3. Germline loops: CDR1 PRHDT, CDR2 FYEKMQ (reference sequence).

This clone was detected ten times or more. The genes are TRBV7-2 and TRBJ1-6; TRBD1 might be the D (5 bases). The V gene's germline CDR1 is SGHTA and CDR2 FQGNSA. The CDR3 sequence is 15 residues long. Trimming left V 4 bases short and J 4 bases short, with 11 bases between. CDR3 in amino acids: CASSSQGVYNSPLHF. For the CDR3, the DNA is TGTGCCAGCAGCTCGCAGGGAGTTTATAATTCACCCCTCCACTTT.

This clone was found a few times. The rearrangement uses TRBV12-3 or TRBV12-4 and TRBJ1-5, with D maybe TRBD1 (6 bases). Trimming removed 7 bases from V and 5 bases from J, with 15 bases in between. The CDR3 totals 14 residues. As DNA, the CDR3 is TGTGCCAGCATTAGCCAGGGGACATATCAGCCCCAGCATTTT. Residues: CASISQGTYQPQHF.

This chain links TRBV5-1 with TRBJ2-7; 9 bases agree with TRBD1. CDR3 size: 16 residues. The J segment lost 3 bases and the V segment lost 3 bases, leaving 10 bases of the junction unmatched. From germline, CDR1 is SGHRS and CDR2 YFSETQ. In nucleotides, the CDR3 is TGCGCCAGCAGCTCGATTACAGGGGGCCGCCGCTACGAGCAGTACTTC. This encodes CASSSITGGRRYEQYF.

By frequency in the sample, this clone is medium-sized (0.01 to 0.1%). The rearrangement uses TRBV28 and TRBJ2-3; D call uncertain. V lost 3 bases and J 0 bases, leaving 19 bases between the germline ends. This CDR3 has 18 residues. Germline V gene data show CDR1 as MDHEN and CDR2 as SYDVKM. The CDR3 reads CASSFLAPLNSSTDTQYF. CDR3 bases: TGTGCCAGCAGTTTCCTTGCACCCCTGAACTCTAGCACAGATACGCAGTATTTT.

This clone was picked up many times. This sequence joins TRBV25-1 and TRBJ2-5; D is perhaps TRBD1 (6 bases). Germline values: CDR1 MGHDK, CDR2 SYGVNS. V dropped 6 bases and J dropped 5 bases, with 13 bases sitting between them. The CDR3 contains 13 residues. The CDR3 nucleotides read TGTGCCAGCAGCGAACAGGGTCGCGAGACCCAGTACTTC. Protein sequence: CASSEQGRETQYF.

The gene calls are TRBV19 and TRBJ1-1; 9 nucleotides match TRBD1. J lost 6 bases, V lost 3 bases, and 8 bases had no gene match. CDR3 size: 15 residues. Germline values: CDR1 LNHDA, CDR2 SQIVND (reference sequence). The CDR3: CASSIVTGGTPEAFF. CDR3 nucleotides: TGTGCCAGTAGTATTGTGACAGGGGGGACTCCTGAAGCTTTCTTT.

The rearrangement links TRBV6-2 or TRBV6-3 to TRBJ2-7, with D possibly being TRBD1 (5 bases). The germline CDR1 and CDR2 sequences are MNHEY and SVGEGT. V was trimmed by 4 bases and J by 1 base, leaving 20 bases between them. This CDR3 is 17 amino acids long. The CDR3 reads CASSWDQRTTTSYEQYF. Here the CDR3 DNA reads TGTGCCAGCAGTTGGGATCAAAGGACAACTACTTCCTACGAGCAGTACTTC.

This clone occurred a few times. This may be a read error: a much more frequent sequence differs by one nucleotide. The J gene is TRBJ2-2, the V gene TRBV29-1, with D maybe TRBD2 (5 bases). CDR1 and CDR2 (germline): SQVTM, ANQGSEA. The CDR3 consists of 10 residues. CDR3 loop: CSVEDGKLFF. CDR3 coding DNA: TGCAGCGTTGAGGACGGGAAGCTGTTTTTT.

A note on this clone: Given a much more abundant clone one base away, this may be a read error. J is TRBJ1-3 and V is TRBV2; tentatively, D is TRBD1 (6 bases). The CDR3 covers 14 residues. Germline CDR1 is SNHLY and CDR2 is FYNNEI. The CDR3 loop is CASNTGGSGNTIYF. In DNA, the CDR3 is TGTGCCAGCAATACGGGGGGCTCTGGAAACACCATATACTTT.

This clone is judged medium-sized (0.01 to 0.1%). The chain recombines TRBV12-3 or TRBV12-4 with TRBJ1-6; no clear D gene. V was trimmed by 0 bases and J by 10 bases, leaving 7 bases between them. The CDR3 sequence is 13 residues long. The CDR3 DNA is TGTGCCAGCAGTTTAGCAGGCTGGTCACCCCTCCACTTT. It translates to CASSLAGWSPLHF.

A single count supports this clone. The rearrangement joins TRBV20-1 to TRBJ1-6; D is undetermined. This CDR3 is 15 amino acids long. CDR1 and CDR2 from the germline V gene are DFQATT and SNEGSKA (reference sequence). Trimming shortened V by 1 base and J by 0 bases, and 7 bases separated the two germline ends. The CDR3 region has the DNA TGCAGTGCTAGAGCGGGCAGCTCCTATAATTCACCCCTCCACTTT. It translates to CSARAGSSYNSPLHF.